The 14 T cell receptor beta chains below come from one sample, sequenced in a study of OX40 agonist ivuxolimab in advanced cancers. Generated by immunoSEQ multiplex PCR, the TCRdb table keeps only in-frame clones and is missing some. The repertoire consists of about 76,000 clones, with more than 75% occurring once and the leading ten covering less than 3%. The specimen was CD4+ or CD8+ T cells sorted from blood, collected in a trial of the OX40 agonist ivuxolimab. These receptors all come from an adult with an advanced solid tumor such as melanoma, head and neck, liver or kidney cancer.

The chain recombines TRBV18 with TRBJ2-5; 10 nucleotides agree with TRBD2. The CDR3 is 16 amino acids. Per the germline V gene, CDR1 is KGHSH and CDR2 is LQKENI. V lost 0 bases to trimming and J lost 1 base; unmatched junction nucleotides: 2. The CDR3 loop reads CASSPPWTSGQETQYF. The CDR3 DNA follows: TGTGCCAGCTCACCACCGTGGACTAGCGGCCAAGAGACCCAGTACTTC.

The rearrangement uses TRBV28 and TRBJ1-2; unclear D gene. V was shortened by 1 base and J by 5 bases, with 5 bases between the two germline ends. The germline V gene has CDR1 MDHEN and CDR2 SYDVKM. The CDR3 totals 12 residues. The CDR3 spells CASSLYGYGYTF. The CDR3 region has the DNA TGTGCCAGCAGTTTATATGGGTATGGCTACACCTTC.

The DNA for the CDR3 is TGTGCCAGCAGTTTATCGGGTTGGGGGAGAGATAGCAATCAGCCCCAGCATTTT. It specifies CASSLSGWGRDSNQPQHF. The V and J genes are TRBV28 and TRBJ1-5, with D possibly matching TRBD1 (5 bases). Germline CDR1 reads MDHEN; CDR2 reads SYDVKM. The V end lost 1 base, the J end lost 0 bases, and 16 bases lay between the germline ends. This CDR3 spans 18 amino acids.

The chain is built from TRBV19 and TRBJ1-4; no definite D call. This CDR3 region has 15 residues. V lost 1 base and J lost 8, with 14 bases in between. From germline, CDR1 is LNHDA and CDR2 SQIVND (reference sequence). CDR3 sequence reads: CASSIGEAGEEKLFF. DNA of the CDR3: TGTGCCAGTAGTATAGGGGAGGCAGGAGAAGAAAAACTGTTTTTT.

J is TRBJ1-4 and V is TRBV18; D is ambiguous. Germline V gene data show CDR1 as KGHSH and CDR2 as LQKENI. The CDR3 is 15 amino acids. V was pared by 2 bases and J by 4 bases, with 11 bases between. As DNA, the CDR3 is TGTGCCAGCTCACCATTTTATAACAGTAATGAAAAACTGTTTTTT. It encodes CASSPFYNSNEKLFF.

J is TRBJ2-2 and V is TRBV19, with 16 bases fitting TRBD2. From germline, CDR1 is LNHDA and CDR2 SQIVND (reference sequence). Trimming removed 5 bases from V and 4 bases from J; junction bases left unmatched: 7. This CDR3 has 18 amino acids. The CDR3 protein is CASSRGLAGGPVTGELFF. CDR3 nucleotides: TGTGCCAGTAGTCGGGGACTAGCGGGGGGGCCGGTCACCGGGGAGCTGTTTTTT.

V gene TRBV5-1 combines with J gene TRBJ2-3; 12 positions agree with TRBD2. The junction had 3 bases not matched to a gene; V was cut back by 3 bases and J by 1 base. This CDR3 contains 16 residues. Germline assignment: CDR1 SGHRS and CDR2 YFSETQ. In nucleotides, the CDR3 is TGCGCCAGCAGCTCTAGGACTAGCGGGGGCACAGATACGCAGTATTTT. It translates to CASSSRTSGGTDTQYF.

The chain uses TRBV5-6 and TRBJ1-1, with D possibly being TRBD1 (5 bases). The CDR3 totals 15 residues. The germline CDR1 and CDR2 sequences are SGHDT and YYEEEE. V was pared by 3 bases and J by 0 bases, with 12 bases between. In nucleotides, the CDR3 is TGTGCCAGCAGCTACCGGGACGGCCTGAACACTGAAGCTTTCTTT. Protein product: CASSYRDGLNTEAFF. Full variable domain (outside the CDR3, taken from reference TRBV5-6 and TRBJ1-1): DAGVTQSPTHLIKTRGQQVTLRCSPKSGHDTVSWYQQALGQGPQFIFQYYEEEERQRGNFPDRFSGHQFPNYSSELNVNALLLGDSALYLCASSYRDGLNTEAFFGQGTRLTVV.

The chain recombines TRBV28 with TRBJ2-1; no clear D. Germline values: CDR1 MDHEN, CDR2 SYDVKM. The V end lost 7 bases, the J end lost 2 bases, and 15 bases lay between the germline ends. The CDR3 has 15 amino acids. DNA of the CDR3: TGTGCCAGCATTATGCAGGATAGCACCTACAATGAGCAGTTCTTC. Translating gives CASIMQDSTYNEQFF.

V usage is TRBV29-1 and J usage is TRBJ1-1; possible D gene TRBD1, 6 bases. The CDR3 loop spans 12 amino acids. V lost 6 bases and J 1 base, leaving 9 bases between the germline ends. CDR1 is SQVTM and CDR2 is ANQGSEA in the germline V gene. CDR3 nucleotides: TGCAGCGTATTACAGGGGAACACTGAAGCTTTCTTT. It translates to CSVLQGNTEAFF.

This chain links TRBV4-1 with TRBJ2-7, with D perhaps assigned TRBD1 or TRBD2 (5 bases each). Germline CDR1 and CDR2: MGHRA and YSYEKL. CDR3 size: 17 residues. V was cut by 2 bases and J by 5 bases, with 22 bases left in between. CDR3 nucleotide sequence: TGCGCCAGCAGCCAAAAAGATACCGGGACCAGATCCCACGAGCAGTACTTC. This translates into CASSQKDTGTRSHEQYF.

The V gene is TRBV27, the J gene TRBJ2-1, with D possibly called TRBD1 or TRBD2 (5 bases each). Trimming shortened V by 1 base and J by 5 bases, and 9 bases separated the two germline ends. The CDR3 is made up of 14 amino acids. Germline V gene lookup returns CDR1 MNHEY and CDR2 SMNVEV (reference sequence). The CDR3: CASSLWGRDNEQFF. As DNA, the CDR3 is TGTGCCAGCAGTTTATGGGGACGGGACAATGAGCAGTTCTTC.

The chain carries TRBV5-4 and TRBJ1-2; 9 bases match TRBD1. Per the germline V gene, CDR1 is SGHNT and CDR2 is YYREEE (reference sequence). The CDR3 spans 16 residues. The trim removed 0 bases at V and 6 bases at J, leaving 9 bases unmatched. The CDR3 here is CASSLVGTGPGNGYTF. DNA for the CDR3: TGTGCCAGCAGCTTGGTTGGGACAGGGCCCGGCAATGGCTACACCTTC.

The chain joins TRBV28 to TRBJ1-1; D ambiguous. The CDR3 has 12 residues. Germline V lookup: CDR1 MDHEN, CDR2 SYDVKM. The ends were cut back, 6 bases at V and 6 bases at J, with 11 bases in the middle. CDR3 sequence (DNA): TGTGCCAGCAGCCCGACGGGCGCTGAAGCTTTCTTT. It codes for CASSPTGAEAFF.